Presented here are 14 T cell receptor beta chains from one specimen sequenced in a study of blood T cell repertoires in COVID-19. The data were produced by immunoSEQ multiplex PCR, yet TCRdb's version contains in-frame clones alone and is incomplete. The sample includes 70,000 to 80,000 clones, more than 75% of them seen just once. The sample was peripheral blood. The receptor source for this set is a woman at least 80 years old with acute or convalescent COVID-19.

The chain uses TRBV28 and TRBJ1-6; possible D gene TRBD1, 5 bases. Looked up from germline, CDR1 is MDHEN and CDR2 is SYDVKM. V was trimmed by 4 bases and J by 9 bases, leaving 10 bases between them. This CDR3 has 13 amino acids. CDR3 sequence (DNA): TGTGCCAGCAGTTCATATCAGGGTTCACCCCTCCACTTT. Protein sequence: CASSSYQGSPLHF.

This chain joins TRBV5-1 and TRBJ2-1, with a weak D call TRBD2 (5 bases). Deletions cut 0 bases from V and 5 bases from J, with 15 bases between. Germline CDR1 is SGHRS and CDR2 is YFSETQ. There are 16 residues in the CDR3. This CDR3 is CASSLGLGSAHNEQFF. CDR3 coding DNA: TGCGCCAGCAGCTTGGGTCTGGGGAGTGCCCACAATGAGCAGTTCTTC. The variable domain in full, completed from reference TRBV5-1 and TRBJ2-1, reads KAGVTQTPRYLIKTRGQQVTLSCSPISGHRSVSWYQQTPGQGLQFLFEYFSETQRNKGNFPGRFSGRQFSNSRSEMNVSTLELGDSALYLCASSLGLGSAHNEQFFGPGTRLTVL.

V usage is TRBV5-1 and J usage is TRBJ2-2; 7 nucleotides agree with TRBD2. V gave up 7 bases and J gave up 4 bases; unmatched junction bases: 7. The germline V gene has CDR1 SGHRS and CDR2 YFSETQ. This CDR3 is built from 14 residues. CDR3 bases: TGCGCCAGCCGGCGGGAGTGGAGCACCGGGGAGCTGTTTTTT. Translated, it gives CASRREWSTGELFF.

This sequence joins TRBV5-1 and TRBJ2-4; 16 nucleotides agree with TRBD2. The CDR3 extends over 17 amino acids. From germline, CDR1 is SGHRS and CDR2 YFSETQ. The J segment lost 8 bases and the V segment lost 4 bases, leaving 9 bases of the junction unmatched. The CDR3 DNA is TGCGCCAGCAGCCCGGGACTAGCGGGAGGGCCGGGGGACATTCAGTACTTC. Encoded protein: CASSPGLAGGPGDIQYF.

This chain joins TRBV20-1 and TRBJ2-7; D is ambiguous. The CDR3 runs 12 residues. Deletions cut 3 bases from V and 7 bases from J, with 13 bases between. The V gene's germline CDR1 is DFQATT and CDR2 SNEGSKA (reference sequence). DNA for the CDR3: TGCAGTGCTAGTTCCGGTGGAGAAGAGCAGTACTTC. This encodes CSASSGGEEQYF.

For the CDR3, the DNA is TGCGCCAGCAGTCGGGGGCAGCCCCAGCATTTT. Amino acids: CASSRGQPQHF. The chain recombines TRBV10-2 with TRBJ1-5; tentatively, D is TRBD1 (5 bases). Per germline, CDR1 WSHSY and CDR2 SAAADI. This CDR3 has 11 residues. V was shortened by 5 bases and J by 7 bases, with 6 bases between the two germline ends.

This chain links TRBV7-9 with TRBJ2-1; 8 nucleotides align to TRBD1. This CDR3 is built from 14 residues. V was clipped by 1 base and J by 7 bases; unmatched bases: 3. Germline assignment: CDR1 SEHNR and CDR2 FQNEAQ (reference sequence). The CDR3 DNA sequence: TGTGCCAGCAGCTTAGACAGGGGGAGAAATGAGCAGTTCTTC. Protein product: CASSLDRGRNEQFF.

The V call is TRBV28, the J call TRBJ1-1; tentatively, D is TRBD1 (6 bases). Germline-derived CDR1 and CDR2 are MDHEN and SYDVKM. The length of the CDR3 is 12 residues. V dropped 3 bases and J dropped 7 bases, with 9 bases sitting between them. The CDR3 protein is CASSLLQGEAFF. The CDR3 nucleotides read TGTGCCAGCAGTTTGTTACAGGGTGAAGCTTTCTTT.

In DNA form, the CDR3 reads TGTGCCAGCAGTACGACAGGAATTGAAAAACTGTTTTTT. Amino acid sequence: CASSTTGIEKLFF. The V call is TRBV21-1, the J call TRBJ1-4; TRBD1, the table's D call, lacks a check against the DNA. TRBV21-1 is flagged as a pseudogene. There are 13 residues in the CDR3.

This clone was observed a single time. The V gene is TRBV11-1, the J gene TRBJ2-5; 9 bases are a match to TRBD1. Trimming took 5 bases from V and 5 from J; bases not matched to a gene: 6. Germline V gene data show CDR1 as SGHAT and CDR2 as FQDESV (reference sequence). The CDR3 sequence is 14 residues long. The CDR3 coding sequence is TGTGCCAGCAGCCCGACAGGGGGATTGGAGACCCAGTACTTC. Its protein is CASSPTGGLETQYF.

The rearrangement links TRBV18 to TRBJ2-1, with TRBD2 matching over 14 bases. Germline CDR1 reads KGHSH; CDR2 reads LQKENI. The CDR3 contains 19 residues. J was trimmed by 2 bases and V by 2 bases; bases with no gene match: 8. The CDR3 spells CASSPVGLAGGLTYNEQFF. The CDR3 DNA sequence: TGTGCCAGCTCACCAGTCGGACTAGCGGGAGGTCTTACCTACAATGAGCAGTTCTTC.

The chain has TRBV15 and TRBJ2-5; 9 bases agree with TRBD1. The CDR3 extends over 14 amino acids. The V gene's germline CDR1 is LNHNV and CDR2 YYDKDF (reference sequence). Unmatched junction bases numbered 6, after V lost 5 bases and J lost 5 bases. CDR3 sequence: CATSPTGGWETQYF. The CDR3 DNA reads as TGTGCCACCAGCCCAACAGGGGGCTGGGAGACCCAGTACTTC.

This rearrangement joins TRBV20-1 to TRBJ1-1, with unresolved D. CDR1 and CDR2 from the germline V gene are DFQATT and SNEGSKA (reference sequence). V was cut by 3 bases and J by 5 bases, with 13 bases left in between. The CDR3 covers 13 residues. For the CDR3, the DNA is TGCAGTGCTAGTCCGACGACATGGACTGAAGCTTTCTTT. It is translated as CSASPTTWTEAFF.

The chain's CDR3 is CASSLGRQGSPGSGNTIYF. As DNA, the CDR3 is TGTGCCAGCAGCTTGGGGCGACAGGGATCCCCAGGGTCTGGAAACACCATATATTTT. The rearrangement uses TRBV5-4 and TRBJ1-3, with 7 bases matching TRBD1. The CDR3 loop spans 19 amino acids. CDR1 and CDR2 (germline): SGHNT, YYREEE (reference sequence). V gave up 0 bases and J gave up 1 base; unmatched junction bases: 13.